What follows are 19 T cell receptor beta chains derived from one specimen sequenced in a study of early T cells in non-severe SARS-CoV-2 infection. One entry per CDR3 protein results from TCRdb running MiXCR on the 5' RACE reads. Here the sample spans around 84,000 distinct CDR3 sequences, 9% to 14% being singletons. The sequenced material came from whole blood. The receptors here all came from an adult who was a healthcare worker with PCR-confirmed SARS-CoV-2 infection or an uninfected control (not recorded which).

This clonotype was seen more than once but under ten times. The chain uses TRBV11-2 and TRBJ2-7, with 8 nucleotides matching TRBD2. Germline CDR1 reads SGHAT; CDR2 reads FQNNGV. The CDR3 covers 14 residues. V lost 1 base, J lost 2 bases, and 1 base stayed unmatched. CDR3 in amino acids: CASSLAGGAYEQYF. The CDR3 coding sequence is TGTGCCAGCAGCTTAGCGGGGGGGGCCTACGAGCAGTACTTC.

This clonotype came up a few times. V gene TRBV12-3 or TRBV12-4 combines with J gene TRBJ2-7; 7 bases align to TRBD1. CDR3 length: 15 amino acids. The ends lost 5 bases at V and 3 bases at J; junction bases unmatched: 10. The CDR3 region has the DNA TGTGCCAGCAGTCTTTCACAGGGGTGGTACTACGAGCAGTACTTC. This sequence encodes CASSLSQGWYYEQYF.

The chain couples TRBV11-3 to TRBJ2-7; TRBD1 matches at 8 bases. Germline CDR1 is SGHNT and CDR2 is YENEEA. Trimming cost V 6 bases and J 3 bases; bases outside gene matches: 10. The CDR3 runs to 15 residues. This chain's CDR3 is CASRGRQGLYYEQYF. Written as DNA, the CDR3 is TGTGCCAGCAGAGGAAGACAGGGGCTATACTACGAGCAGTACTTC. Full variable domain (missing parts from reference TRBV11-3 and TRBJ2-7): EAGVVQSPRYKIIEKKQPVAFWCNPISGHNTLYWYLQNLGQGPELLIRYENEEAVDDSQLPKDRFSAERLKGVDSTLKIQPAELGDSAVYLCASRGRQGLYYEQYFGPGTRLTVT.

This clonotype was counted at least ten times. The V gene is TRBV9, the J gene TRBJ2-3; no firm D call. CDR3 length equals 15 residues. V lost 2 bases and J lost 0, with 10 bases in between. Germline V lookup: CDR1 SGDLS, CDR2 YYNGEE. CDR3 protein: CASSVSAFSTDTQYF. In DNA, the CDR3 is TGTGCCAGCAGCGTTAGTGCATTTAGCACAGATACGCAGTATTTT.

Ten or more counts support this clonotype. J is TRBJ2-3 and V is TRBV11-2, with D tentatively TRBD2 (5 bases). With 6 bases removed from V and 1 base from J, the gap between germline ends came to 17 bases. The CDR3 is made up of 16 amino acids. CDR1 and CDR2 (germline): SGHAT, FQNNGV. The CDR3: CASSLRTVGGTDTQYF. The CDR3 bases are TGTGCCAGCAGTCTGCGGACCGTCGGGGGCACAGATACGCAGTATTTT.

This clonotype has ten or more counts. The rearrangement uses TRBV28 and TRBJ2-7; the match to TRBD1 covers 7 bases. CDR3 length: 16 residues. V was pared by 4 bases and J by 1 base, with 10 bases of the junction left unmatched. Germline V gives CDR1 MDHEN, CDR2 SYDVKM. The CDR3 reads CASSSSPDRSSYEQYF. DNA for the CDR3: TGTGCCAGCAGTTCTTCCCCGGACAGGAGTTCCTACGAGCAGTACTTC.

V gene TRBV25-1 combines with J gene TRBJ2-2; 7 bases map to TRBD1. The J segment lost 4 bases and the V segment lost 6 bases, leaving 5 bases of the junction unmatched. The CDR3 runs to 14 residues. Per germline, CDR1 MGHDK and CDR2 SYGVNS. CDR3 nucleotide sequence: TGTGCCAGCAGCCGACAGGGTGTCACCGGGGAGCTGTTTTTT. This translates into CASSRQGVTGELFF. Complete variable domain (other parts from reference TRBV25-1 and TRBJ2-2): EADIYQTPRYLVIGTGKKITLECSQTMGHDKMYWYQQDPGMELHLIHYSYGVNSTEKGDLSSESTVSRIRTEHFPLTLESARPSHTSQYLCASSRQGVTGELFFGEGSRLTVL.

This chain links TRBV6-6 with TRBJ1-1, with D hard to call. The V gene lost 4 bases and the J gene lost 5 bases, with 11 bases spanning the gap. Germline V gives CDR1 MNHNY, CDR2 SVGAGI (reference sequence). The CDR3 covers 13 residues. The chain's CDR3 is CASSSSGWTEAFF. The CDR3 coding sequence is TGTGCCAGCAGTTCGTCCGGGTGGACTGAAGCTTTCTTT.

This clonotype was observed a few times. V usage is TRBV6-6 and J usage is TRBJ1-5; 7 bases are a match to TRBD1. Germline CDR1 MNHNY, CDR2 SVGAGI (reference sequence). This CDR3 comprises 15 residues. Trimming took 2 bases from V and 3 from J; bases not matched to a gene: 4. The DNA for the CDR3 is TGTGCCAGCAGTTACACCGACAGGGACAATCAGCCCCAGCATTTT. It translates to CASSYTDRDNQPQHF.

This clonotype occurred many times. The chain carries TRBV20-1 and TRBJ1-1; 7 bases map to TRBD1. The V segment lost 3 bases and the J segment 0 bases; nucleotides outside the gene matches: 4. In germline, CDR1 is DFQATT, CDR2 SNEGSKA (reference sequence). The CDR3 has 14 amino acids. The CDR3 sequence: CSASPGGVNTEAFF. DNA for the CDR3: TGCAGTGCTAGTCCAGGGGGGGTGAACACTGAAGCTTTCTTT.

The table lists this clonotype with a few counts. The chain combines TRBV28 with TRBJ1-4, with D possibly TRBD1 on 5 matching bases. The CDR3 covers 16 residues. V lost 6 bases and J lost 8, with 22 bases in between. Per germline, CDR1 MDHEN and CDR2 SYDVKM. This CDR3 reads CASSQNWGPTAEKLFF. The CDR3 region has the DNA TGTGCCAGCAGCCAGAATTGGGGCCCGACCGCGGAAAAACTGTTTTTT.

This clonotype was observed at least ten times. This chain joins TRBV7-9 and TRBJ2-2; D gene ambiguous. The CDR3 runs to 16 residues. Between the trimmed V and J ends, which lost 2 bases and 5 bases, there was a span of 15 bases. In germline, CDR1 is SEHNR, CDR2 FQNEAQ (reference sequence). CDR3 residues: CASSLNSPYATGELFF. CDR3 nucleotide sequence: TGTGCCAGCAGCTTAAATAGCCCTTACGCAACCGGGGAGCTGTTTTTT. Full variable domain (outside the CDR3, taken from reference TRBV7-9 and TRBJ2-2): DTGVSQNPRHKITKRGQNVTFRCDPISEHNRLYWYRQTLGQGPEFLTYFQNEAQLEKSRLLSDRFSAERPKGSFSTLEIQRTEQGDSAMYLCASSLNSPYATGELFFGEGSRLTVL.

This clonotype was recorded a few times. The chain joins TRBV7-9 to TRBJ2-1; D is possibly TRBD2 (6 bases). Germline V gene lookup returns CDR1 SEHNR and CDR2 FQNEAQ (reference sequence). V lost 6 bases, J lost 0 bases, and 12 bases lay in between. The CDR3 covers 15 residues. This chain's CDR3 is CASSPPTSSYNEQFF. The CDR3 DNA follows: TGTGCCAGCAGTCCACCGACTAGCTCCTACAATGAGCAGTTCTTC.

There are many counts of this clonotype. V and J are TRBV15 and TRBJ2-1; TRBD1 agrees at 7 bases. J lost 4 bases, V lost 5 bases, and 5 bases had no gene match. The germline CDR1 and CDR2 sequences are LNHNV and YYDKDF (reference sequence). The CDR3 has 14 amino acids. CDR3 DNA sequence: TGTGCCACCAGCCCCGGGACAGTATACAATGAGCAGTTCTTC. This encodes CATSPGTVYNEQFF.

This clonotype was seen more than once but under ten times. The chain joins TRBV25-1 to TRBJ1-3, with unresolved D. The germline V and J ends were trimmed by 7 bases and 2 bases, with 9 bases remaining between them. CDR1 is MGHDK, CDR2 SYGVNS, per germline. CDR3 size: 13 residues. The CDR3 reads CASIGRPGNTIYF. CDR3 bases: TGTGCCAGCATCGGCAGGCCTGGAAACACCATATATTTT.

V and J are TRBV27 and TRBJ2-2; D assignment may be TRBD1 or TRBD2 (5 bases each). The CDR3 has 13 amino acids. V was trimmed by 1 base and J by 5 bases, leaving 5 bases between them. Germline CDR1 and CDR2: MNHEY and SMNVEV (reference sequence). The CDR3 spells CASSLWGTGELFF. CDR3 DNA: TGTGCCAGCAGTTTATGGGGGACCGGGGAGCTGTTTTTT.

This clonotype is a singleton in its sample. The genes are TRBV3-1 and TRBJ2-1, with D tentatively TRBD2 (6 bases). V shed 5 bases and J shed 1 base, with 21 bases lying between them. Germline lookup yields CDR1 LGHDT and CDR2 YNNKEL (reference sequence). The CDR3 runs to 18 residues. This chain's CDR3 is CASSTNLPGLPSYNEQFF. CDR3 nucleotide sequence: TGTGCCAGCAGCACCAACCTGCCGGGACTGCCTTCCTACAATGAGCAGTTCTTC.

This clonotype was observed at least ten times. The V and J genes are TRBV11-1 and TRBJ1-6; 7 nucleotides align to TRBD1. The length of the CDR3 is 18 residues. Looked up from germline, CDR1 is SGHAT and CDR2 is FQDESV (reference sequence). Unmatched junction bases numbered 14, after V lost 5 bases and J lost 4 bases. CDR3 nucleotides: TGTGCCAGCAGCATGCCCGGGACAGCGATTCTATATAATTCACCCCTCCACTTT. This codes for CASSMPGTAILYNSPLHF. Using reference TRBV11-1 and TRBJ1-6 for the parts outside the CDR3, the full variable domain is EAEVAQSPRYKITEKSQAVAFWCDPISGHATLYWYRQILGQGPELLVQFQDESVVDDSQLPKDRFSAERLKGVDSTLKIQPAELGDSAMYLCASSMPGTAILYNSPLHFGNGTRLTVT.

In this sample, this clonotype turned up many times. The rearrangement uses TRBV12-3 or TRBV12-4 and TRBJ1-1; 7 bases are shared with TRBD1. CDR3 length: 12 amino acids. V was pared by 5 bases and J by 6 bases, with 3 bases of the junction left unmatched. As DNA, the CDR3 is TGTGCCAGCAGTACAGGGGACCCTGAAGCTTTCTTT. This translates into CASSTGDPEAFF.